The 8 T cell receptor beta chains below all came from one sample that was sequenced in a study of shared clonotypes between healthy human individuals. The protocol was immunoSEQ multiplex PCR, while the TCRdb copy is restricted to in-frame clones and leaves out a portion. The sample holds approximately 340,000 clones, roughly 80% seen once. Input material: memory CD4+ T cells sorted from blood. The subset: CD45RA-negative fraction. These receptors were collected from a man aged 30 to 39 in good health.

This chain links TRBV4-1 with TRBJ2-7; the match to TRBD2 covers 12 bases. The CDR3 is made up of 15 amino acids. The trim removed 1 base at V and 7 bases at J, leaving 5 bases unmatched. Per the germline V gene, CDR1 is MGHRA and CDR2 is YSYEKL. CDR3 DNA sequence: TGCGCCAGCAGCCAAGGGACTAGCGGGGAGTGGGAGCAGTACTTC. As protein: CASSQGTSGEWEQYF.

The chain is built from TRBV27 and TRBJ2-7; D ambiguous. Germline lookup yields CDR1 MNHEY and CDR2 SMNVEV (reference sequence). This CDR3 region has 13 residues. V dropped 0 bases and J dropped 4 bases, with 7 bases sitting between them. CDR3 sequence (DNA): TGTGCCAGCAGTTTATCTGACGGATACGAGCAGTACTTC. This translates into CASSLSDGYEQYF.

The J gene is TRBJ2-7, the V gene TRBV27, with D tentatively TRBD1 (5 bases). Germline lookup yields CDR1 MNHEY and CDR2 SMNVEV (reference sequence). Trimming stripped 7 bases from V and 0 bases from J, with 13 bases between. The CDR3 totals 14 residues. The CDR3 here is CASKRAGLSYEQYF. The DNA of the CDR3 is TGTGCCAGCAAGCGTGCAGGGCTCTCCTACGAGCAGTACTTC.

As regards this clone: This may arise from a read error, as a much more abundant clone is one base away. CDR3: CASSQGSRGAYEQYF. As DNA, the CDR3 is TGTGCCAGCAGTCAGGGGAGCAGGGGCGCCTACGAGCAGTACTTC. V and J are TRBV2 and TRBJ2-7; TRBD1 might be the D (6 bases). Germline CDR1 reads SNHLY; CDR2 reads FYNNEI. Trimming left V 5 bases short and J 2 bases short, with 16 bases between. The CDR3 consists of 15 residues.

The rearrangement uses TRBV6-5 and TRBJ1-4; D unclear. The CDR3 covers 14 residues. The germline V gene encodes CDR1 MNHEY and CDR2 SVGAGI. The germline V and J ends were trimmed by 2 bases and 7 bases, with 11 bases remaining between them. The CDR3 here is CASSYGPTGEKLFF. CDR3 DNA sequence: TGTGCCAGCAGTTACGGACCGACTGGTGAAAAACTGTTTTTT.

The chain uses TRBV2 and TRBJ1-2; perhaps TRBD1 as D (5 bases). Trimming pared 6 bases from V and 2 bases from J, leaving 10 bases between. From germline, CDR1 is SNHLY and CDR2 FYNNEI. The length of the CDR3 is 13 residues. CDR3 sequence (DNA): TGTGCCAGCAGCTCAGGGAGGAACTATGGCTACACCTTC. Its protein product is CASSSGRNYGYTF.

This clone was recorded only once. The V and J genes are TRBV6-1 and TRBJ2-7; D gene uncertain. This CDR3 comprises 13 residues. Germline CDR1 reads MNHNS; CDR2 reads SASEGT. V lost 5 bases, J lost 5 bases, and 13 bases lay in between. The CDR3 is CASSKERSHEQYF. The CDR3 nucleotides read TGTGCCAGCAGTAAAGAGAGGAGCCACGAGCAGTACTTC.

A word on this clone: Compared with germline, one end of the junction differs, possibly owing to a read error. The V and J genes are TRBV19 and TRBJ1-1; no clear D gene. Per germline, CDR1 LNHDA and CDR2 SQIVND (reference sequence). The CDR3 is 13 residues long. The CDR3 region is CASSIGASRVVIF. CDR3 nucleotides: TGTGCCAGTAGTATAGGGGCCAGCAGAGTCGTAATCTTT.